The 8 T cell receptor beta chains given below trace back to one sample, sequenced in a study of cytomegalovirus exposure and HLA in healthy donors. PCR involved 60 Vbeta and 13 Jbeta primers. Libraries were prepared by immunoSEQ multiplex PCR; TCRdb keeps only in-frame clonotypes and omits some of them. Its listing shows 150,000 to 200,000 clones. The sequencing sample was made of PBMCs. Receptor source: a man aged 30 to 45 in good health and CMV-seronegative.

The chain recombines TRBV7-9 with TRBJ1-5; TRBD1 matches 12 bases. Germline-derived CDR1 and CDR2 are SEHNR and FQNEAQ (reference sequence). This CDR3 comprises 19 residues. V was clipped by 1 base and J by 6 bases; unmatched bases: 13. CDR3 region: CASSLGFEGTGGVGQPQHF. The CDR3, as DNA: TGTGCCAGCAGCTTAGGGTTTGAGGGGACAGGGGGCGTTGGTCAGCCCCAGCATTTT.

The genes are TRBV7-9 and TRBJ1-4, with D tentatively TRBD1 (6 bases). V shed 5 bases and J shed 2 bases, with 9 bases lying between them. The CDR3 has 14 residues. The germline gives CDR1 SEHNR, CDR2 FQNEAQ (reference sequence). CDR3 loop: CASSPGATNEKLFF. In DNA form, the CDR3 reads TGTGCCAGCAGCCCAGGGGCGACTAATGAAAAACTGTTTTTT.

The rearrangement links TRBV6-4 to TRBJ1-6, with TRBD1 identical over 10 bases. Germline loops: CDR1 MRHNA, CDR2 SNTAGT. The trim removed 10 bases at V and 9 bases at J, leaving 6 bases unmatched. The CDR3 length is 13 residues. The CDR3 DNA is TGTGCCATTGACGGACAGGGGGGTTCACCCCTCCACTTT. This sequence encodes CAIDGQGGSPLHF.

The J gene is TRBJ2-7, the V gene TRBV29-1; D may be TRBD2 (6 bases). CDR3 length: 12 amino acids. The germline V gene has CDR1 SQVTM and CDR2 ANQGSEA. The CDR3 sequence: CAGREASYEQYF. CDR3 DNA: TGCGCGGGTAGGGAGGCTTCCTACGAGCAGTACTTC.

The V gene is TRBV30, the J gene TRBJ1-1, with D possibly matching TRBD1 (5 bases). V lost 2 bases and J lost 6, with 19 bases in between. The germline CDR1 and CDR2 sequences are GTSNPN and SVGIG (reference sequence). This CDR3 spans 15 amino acids. CDR3 sequence: CAWSKGPATLSEAFF. The CDR3 region has the DNA TGTGCCTGGAGTAAGGGGCCCGCTACACTATCTGAAGCTTTCTTT.

The V call is TRBV9, the J call TRBJ2-3; D remains unclear. CDR3 length: 15 amino acids. Germline V gives CDR1 SGDLS, CDR2 YYNGEE. V lost 0 bases to trimming and J lost 6 bases, with 14 bases between them. The CDR3, as DNA: TGTGCCAGCAGCGTAGGAAACCCGCTCCAGGATACGCAGTATTTT. It yields the protein CASSVGNPLQDTQYF.

The chain couples TRBV5-6 to TRBJ2-5; 7 bases match TRBD2. V was clipped by 3 bases and J by 4 bases; unmatched bases: 6. Germline lookup yields CDR1 SGHDT and CDR2 YYEEEE. The CDR3 consists of 14 residues. The CDR3 DNA sequence: TGTGCCAGCAGCTCTCGGGGGGTGGGAGAGACCCAGTACTTC. Its protein product is CASSSRGVGETQYF.

This chain joins TRBV11-2 and TRBJ2-4, with D perhaps matching TRBD2 (7 bases). The germline V gene has CDR1 SGHAT and CDR2 FQNNGV. The CDR3 length is 17 residues. V was trimmed by 5 bases and J by 1 base, leaving 18 bases between them. DNA of the CDR3: TGTGCCAGCAGCCGAAGAGGGGGGGCTCTGGCCAAAAACATTCAGTACTTC. It codes for CASSRRGGALAKNIQYF.